A selection of T cell receptor beta chains follows, all from one sample in a study of Graves' ophthalmopathy and Graves' hyperthyroidism. TCRdb ran MiXCR on the multiplex PCR reads and lists one entry per CDR3 protein. The data hold about 740,000 distinct CDR3 sequences, with 40% observed a single time. The sequenced sample was peripheral blood. Receptor source: an adult man with Graves' ophthalmopathy. Both conserved end residues are part of each CDR3. For some rows the clone size is stated as once, few or many, or as a class when expanded; others skip it.

>TRBJ2-3|TRBV7-9|-|18
CASSLDRMLAGPTDTQYF
>TRBJ1-2|TRBV29-1|many|13
CSVEDHRNYGYTF
>TRBJ2-5|TRBV20-1|-|13
CSARGGTHQPQYF
>TRBJ2-7|TRBV7-9|few|12
CASGTLSYEQYF
>TRBJ1-3|TRBV19|few|13
CASSPGGLNTIYF
>TRBJ1-5|TRBV10-3|-|16
CASSFMDRAGNQPQHF
>TRBJ1-2|TRBV5-1|-|14
CASSTGQERYGYTF
>TRBJ1-3|TRBV28|once|15
CASRASTGGGNTIYF
>TRBJ1-5|TRBV19|many|13
CASSTTRDQPQHF
>TRBJ2-5|TRBV25-1|-|14
CASSLSGGGVAQYF
>TRBJ2-5|TRBV24-1|-|13
CGSSDALAGNQYF
>TRBJ1-3|TRBV10-3|many|14
CAIREPGPGNTIYF
>TRBJ1-4|TRBV7-9|-|10
CASSFRKTVF
>TRBJ1-1|TRBV2|-|14
CASGTSGGATEAFF
>TRBJ1-2|TRBV25-1|-|16
CASSSPGMDPNYGYTF
>TRBJ2-2|TRBV7-7|few|13
CASSFKEAGELFF
>TRBJ1-5|TRBV2|many|14
CASSDLGRRQPQHF
>TRBJ2-2|TRBV25-1|few|19
CASSPIARGVALNTGELFF
>TRBJ1-5|TRBV20-1|few|14
CSATGQVSNQPQHF
>TRBJ2-7|TRBV19|-|13
CASSAGKESEQYF
>TRBJ2-7|TRBV20-1|few|13
CSARADPSSEQYF
>TRBJ2-7|TRBV10-3|-|13
CASSANRGYEQYF
>TRBJ2-5|TRBV9|few|16
CASSVEDRGNVETQYF
>TRBJ2-7|TRBV7-9|-|14
CASSQGHRPYEQYF
>TRBJ2-7|TRBV7-2|many|14
CASRPAVTPYEQYF
>TRBJ1-2|TRBV19|few|17
CASSTFRDSPFLYGYTF
>TRBJ2-7|TRBV9|few|17
CASSVGSGGRYFYEQYF
>TRBJ1-1|TRBV2|many|14
CASTVDIMNTEAFF
>TRBJ2-5|TRBV20-1|-|12
CSAREQAETQYF
>TRBJ1-1|TRBV29-1|-|11
CSFDGDTEAFF
>TRBJ2-7|TRBV7-3|-|16
CARSLVTGTVFSEQYF
>TRBJ1-2|TRBV11-2|once|17
CASSKRSGTHPAYGYTF
>TRBJ2-2|TRBV7-3|-|15
CASSTQQELTGELFF
>TRBJ2-5|TRBV7-9|many|16
CASSLRLAGAQETQYF
>TRBJ2-7|TRBV7-9|few|16
CASSPRPGQDSYEQYF
>TRBJ2-7|TRBV7-6|-|14
CASSLLGRNQEQYF
>TRBJ2-5|TRBV10-3|-|14
CAISVRGLDETQYF
>TRBJ1-1|TRBV5-8|-|14
CASSQMDGTGMAFF
>TRBJ1-6|TRBV29-1|many|12
CSVQTDNSPLHF
>TRBJ2-7|TRBV9|-|14
CASSVSGQAYEQYF
>TRBJ1-6|TRBV20-1|many|8
CSAGTSRF
>TRBJ1-5|TRBV11-2|-|12
CASQLLSQPQHF
>TRBJ2-5|TRBV5-1|-|14
CASSAEQGAETQYF